Below, 9 T cell receptor beta chains from the same sample are listed, as sequenced in a study of long-term antiretroviral therapy in people with HIV. A v3.0 immunoSEQ assay was performed at survey level. TCRdb's table, derived via immunoSEQ multiplex PCR, lists solely in-frame clones and lacks some. The profile covers 25,000 to 35,000 clones, with about 96% appearing a single time and around 3.1% taken by the ten largest. The sample was unsorted PBMCs, taken 6.9 years after starting antiretroviral therapy. The receptor set was obtained from a man aged 25-45 years with HIV.

J is TRBJ2-7 and V is TRBV29-1, with 13 bases aligning to TRBD2. Germline assignment: CDR1 SQVTM and CDR2 ANQGSEA. The J segment lost 5 bases and the V segment lost 7 bases, leaving 8 bases of the junction unmatched. The CDR3 contains 14 residues. Written as DNA, the CDR3 is TGCAGCGCCTTGACTAGCGGGAGGCCGCACGAGCAGTACTTC. This gives the protein CSALTSGRPHEQYF.

This chain uses TRBV5-6 with TRBJ2-7, with D uncertain. V lost 0 bases and J lost 4, with 8 bases in between. Per germline, CDR1 SGHDT and CDR2 YYEEEE. CDR3 length: 13 amino acids. The CDR3 nucleotides are TGTGCCAGCAGCTTGGGGGCCGGTTACGAGCAGTACTTC. It yields the protein CASSLGAGYEQYF.

The chain uses TRBV6-5 and TRBJ2-7; tentatively, D is TRBD1 (6 bases). In germline, CDR1 is MNHEY, CDR2 SVGAGI. The germline V and J ends were trimmed by 5 bases and 2 bases, with 13 bases remaining between them. The CDR3 has 14 amino acids. In DNA, the CDR3 is TGTGCCAGCAGTCTCCGACAGGACACCTACGAGCAGTACTTC. Amino acids: CASSLRQDTYEQYF.

The J gene is TRBJ1-4, the V gene TRBV6-6; perhaps TRBD1 as D (5 bases). V was clipped by 4 bases and J by 0 bases, with 9 bases between them. The germline V gene has CDR1 MNHNY and CDR2 SVGAGI (reference sequence). The CDR3 has 15 amino acids. Here the CDR3 reads CASSSGQTTNEKLFF. As DNA, the CDR3 is TGTGCCAGCAGTTCGGGGCAGACAACTAATGAAAAACTGTTTTTT.

The chain joins TRBV9 to TRBJ2-3; D is possibly TRBD1 (7 bases). CDR3 length: 16 residues. Germline V gives CDR1 SGDLS, CDR2 YYNGEE. V lost 4 bases, J lost 2 bases, and 17 bases lay in between. CDR3 amino acids: CASSPSQGRYTDTQYF. The CDR3 DNA is TGTGCCAGCAGCCCCTCACAGGGGAGGTACACAGATACGCAGTATTTT.

The chain employs TRBV6-5 and TRBJ2-5; 8 bases align to TRBD1. The J call may be mistaken, given a closer DNA end match to TRBJ2-7. CDR1 MNHEY and CDR2 SVGAGI come from the germline V gene. The CDR3 totals 15 residues. The CDR3 coding sequence is TGTGCCACTACGACCCTGGGGACAGGAGCCGGCGAGCAGTACTTC. This translates into CATTTLGTGAGEQYF.

The genes are TRBV7-2 and TRBJ2-7; D unclear. Germline CDR1 reads SGHTA; CDR2 reads FQGNSA. V lost 0 bases, J lost 2 bases, and 8 bases lay in between. The CDR3 consists of 14 residues. CDR3 DNA: TGTGCCAGCAGCTTAGCAGGGTCCGCCTACGAGCAGTACTTC. This translates into CASSLAGSAYEQYF.

J is TRBJ2-3 and V is TRBV2, with no clear D. The CDR3 consists of 13 residues. Trimming took off 5 bases at V and 5 bases at J, with 11 bases between the two ends. Germline V lookup: CDR1 SNHLY, CDR2 FYNNEI. The CDR3 loop is CASSSRRQDTQYF. In nucleotides, the CDR3 is TGTGCCAGCAGTAGCAGGAGACAAGATACGCAGTATTTT. Supplemented by reference TRBV2 and TRBJ2-3, the full variable domain reads EPEVTQTPSHQVTQMGQEVILRCVPISNHLYFYWYRQILGQKVEFLVSFYNNEISEKSEIFDDQFSVERPDGSNFTLKIRSTKLEDSAMYFCASSSRRQDTQYFGPGTRLTVL.

This clone was counted once. The V and J genes are TRBV30 and TRBJ2-5; possibly TRBD1 for D (7 bases). V was trimmed by 5 bases and J by 2 bases, leaving 15 bases between them. Germline CDR1 reads GTSNPN; CDR2 reads SVGIG (reference sequence). This CDR3 contains 14 residues. The CDR3 loop is CAWSAGQYQETQYF. DNA of the CDR3: TGTGCCTGGTCGGCGGGACAGTATCAAGAGACCCAGTACTTC. Based on the CDR3 plus reference TRBV30 and TRBJ2-5, the full variable domain is SQTIHQWPATLVQPVGSPLSLECTVEGTSNPNLYWYRQAAGRGLQLLFYSVGIGQISSEVPQNLSASRPQDRQFILSSKKLLLSDSGFYLCAWSAGQYQETQYFGPGTRLLVL.